These T cell receptor beta chains were read from a single sample in a study of OX40 agonist ivuxolimab in advanced cancers. This table comes from immunoSEQ multiplex PCR, and its TCRdb copy is limited to in-frame clones, with some not included. The sample gives nearly 60,000 clones, approximately 89% of which show up once; under 4% is in the top ten. The input for sequencing was CD4+ or CD8+ T cells sorted from blood, taken in a trial of the OX40 agonist ivuxolimab. The receptors here all came from an adult with an advanced solid tumor such as melanoma, head and neck, liver or kidney cancer. The CDR3 runs from the conserved cysteine through the conserved F or W. D genes are given only for firm matches. Size is stated for part of the rows, as once, few or many counts, or as a class when the clone is expanded.

abundance	j_gene	v_gene	d_gene	CDR3nt	CDR3aa
NA	TRBJ1-4	TRBV18	NA	TGTGCCAGCTCACCACCGAGGACGGGGAGGGAAAAACTGTTTTTT	CASSPPRTGREKLFF
few	TRBJ2-2	TRBV23-1	TRBD2	TGCGCCAGCAGTCAATCATTGAGGGAGGGCCGAACCGGGGAGCTGTTTTTT	CASSQSLREGRTGELFF
NA	TRBJ2-5	TRBV5-1	TRBD1	TGCGCCAGCAGCCAAGGGACAGGACGAGAGACCCAGTACTTC	CASSQGTGRETQYF
NA	TRBJ2-5	TRBV29-1	NA	TGCAGCGTTGGGGGGCTAGCAGAGACCCAGTACTTC	CSVGGLAETQYF
few	TRBJ2-7	TRBV30	TRBD1	TGTGCCTGCTCGTTGTCGGACAGGGAACAGTACTTC	CACSLSDREQYF
once	TRBJ2-2	TRBV5-6	NA	TGTGCCAGTCAGGGGTATACCGGGGAGCTGTTTTTT	CASQGYTGELFF
few	TRBJ1-1	TRBV30	NA	TGTGCCTGGAGTGTACCGGGCGGATTGAACACTGAAGCTTTCTTT	CAWSVPGGLNTEAFF
NA	TRBJ2-5	TRBV2	NA	TGTGCCAGCAAAGAGCAGGGCGCGGGAGAGACCCAGTACTTC	CASKEQGAGETQYF
NA	TRBJ2-7	TRBV6-5	NA	TGTGCCAGCAGTTACCCAGGGCGGCGTTACGAGCAGTACTTC	CASSYPGRRYEQYF
NA	TRBJ1-1	TRBV6-1	NA	TGTGCCAGCAGCTTATACAGGGCCGCCACTGAAGCTTTCTTT	CASSLYRAATEAFF
NA	TRBJ2-5	TRBV7-9	NA	TGTGCCAGCAGCTTAGCGGGCGGCAGCACCGAGACCCAGTACTTC	CASSLAGGSTETQYF
NA	TRBJ2-1	TRBV11-1	TRBD2	TGTGCCAGCAGCTTAGTGCTAGCGGGTGAGCAGTTCTTC	CASSLVLAGEQFF
NA	TRBJ1-3	TRBV19	NA	TGTGCCAGTAGGTCGATGAATTCTGGAAACACCATATATTTT	CASRSMNSGNTIYF
NA	TRBJ2-7	TRBV11-2	NA	TGTGCCAGCAGCTTAGTCTACGAGCAGTACTTC	CASSLVYEQYF
few	TRBJ2-3	TRBV19	NA	TGTGCCAGTAGTATATCGGGAGTAGCTACGCAGTATTTT	CASSISGVATQYF
NA	TRBJ2-7	TRBV6-6	NA	TGTGCCAGCAGTCCGGACTTCGCGAGGAGCGAGCAGTACTTC	CASSPDFARSEQYF
once	TRBJ1-2	TRBV28	NA	TGTGCCAGCAGCACAAACTATGGCTACACCTTC	CASSTNYGYTF
once	TRBJ2-6	TRBV14	NA	TGTGCCAGCAGCCTCCAAGCTGGGGCCAACGTCCTGACTTTC	CASSLQAGANVLTF
NA	TRBJ1-5	TRBV19	NA	TGTGCCAGTAGTGTCCTGGAACCTGAGAGCAATCAGCCCCAGCATTTT	CASSVLEPESNQPQHF
NA	TRBJ2-5	TRBV28	NA	TGTGCCAGCAGTTCTTCTAGCGACCAGTACTTC	CASSSSSDQYF
NA	TRBJ2-5	TRBV29-1	NA	TGCAGCGTTGAAGATGAGGTAGACCAAGAGACCCAGTACTTC	CSVEDEVDQETQYF
NA	TRBJ1-3	TRBV18	NA	TGTGCCAGCTCACCAGGGGCTGGAAACACCATATATTTT	CASSPGAGNTIYF
NA	TRBJ2-1	TRBV7-9	NA	TGTGCCAGCAGCCGTTACGGGACGGAAAATGAGCAGTTCTTC	CASSRYGTENEQFF
NA	TRBJ2-7	TRBV9	NA	TGTGCCAGCTCGCGGGGAGGCTACGAGCAGTACTTC	CASSRGGYEQYF
NA	TRBJ2-7	TRBV28	NA	TGTGCCAGCAGTTCGTTTGGCAGCGGGACACGCCGCGAGCAGTACTTC	CASSSFGSGTRREQYF
NA	TRBJ2-4	TRBV7-9	TRBD2	TGTGCCAGCAGCTTGATGGCGGGAGGACTAGCCAAAAACATTCAGTACTTC	CASSLMAGGLAKNIQYF
NA	TRBJ1-2	TRBV7-8	NA	TGTGCCAGCAGCTTACGGGGAGTGGGGGAGGGCTACACCTTC	CASSLRGVGEGYTF
NA	TRBJ2-1	TRBV11-2	TRBD1	TGTGCCAGCAGCTTAGTTAGGACAGGGGGCAATGAGCAGTTCTTC	CASSLVRTGGNEQFF
NA	TRBJ2-1	TRBV14	NA	TGTGCCAGCAGCCAAGAGTTTTTTACTGAGCAGTTCTTC	CASSQEFFTEQFF
NA	TRBJ1-6	TRBV7-3	NA	TGTGCCAGCAGCACCGGGACTCCGAATTCACCCCTCCACTTT	CASSTGTPNSPLHF
NA	TRBJ2-3	TRBV7-3	TRBD1	TGTGCCAGCCGACAGACAGGGGGCACAGATACGCAGTATTTT	CASRQTGGTDTQYF
NA	TRBJ2-7	TRBV4-1	TRBD2	TGCGCCAGCAGCCAAGGGACTAGCGGGACGTTAGTGTACGAGCAGTACTTC	CASSQGTSGTLVYEQYF
NA	TRBJ1-1	TRBV28	NA	TGTGCCAGCAGGAGGGAGGGGCAGAGTGAAGCTTTCTTT	CASRREGQSEAFF
NA	TRBJ2-3	TRBV7-2	TRBD2	TGTGCCAGCAGCCGGGGACTAGCGGGAGGGGCCGATACGCAGTATTTT	CASSRGLAGGADTQYF
NA	TRBJ1-2	TRBV6-4	TRBD1	TGTGCCAGCAGTGACTCGACAGGGTTGGGCGGCTACACCTTC	CASSDSTGLGGYTF
NA	TRBJ2-7	TRBV11-1	TRBD2	TGTGCCAGCAGCTTCGGGGGGGGCGAGCAGTACTTC	CASSFGGGEQYF
NA	TRBJ2-3	TRBV18	TRBD1	TGTGCCAGCTCACTCTTAAGGACAGGGGGCGAGACAGATACGCAGTATTTT	CASSLLRTGGETDTQYF
NA	TRBJ2-1	TRBV2	NA	TGTGCCAGCAGCGCCTACAATGAGCAGTTCTTC	CASSAYNEQFF
once	TRBJ2-7	TRBV5-1	NA	TGCGCCAGCATTCTGAGGTCAGACGCTACCTACGAGCAGTACTTC	CASILRSDATYEQYF
NA	TRBJ2-7	TRBV11-2	NA	TGTGCCAGCAGCTTAATTTACGAGCAGTACTTC	CASSLIYEQYF
NA	TRBJ2-2	TRBV27	TRBD2	TGTGCCAGCAGTCCGGGGGGGATCACCGGGGAGCTGTTTTTT	CASSPGGITGELFF
NA	TRBJ2-7	TRBV7-8	NA	TGTGCCAGCAGCTTATGGGCGACCTACGAGCAGTACTTC	CASSLWATYEQYF
NA	TRBJ2-2	TRBV5-1	TRBD2	TGCGCCAGCAGGGTCGCGGGAGCGGGTACCGGGGAGCTGTTTTTT	CASRVAGAGTGELFF
NA	TRBJ2-5	TRBV28	TRBD2	TGTGCCAGCAGTTGGGGGGGAGGGGCCGAGACCCAGTACTTC	CASSWGGGAETQYF
NA	TRBJ1-5	TRBV5-5	NA	TGTGCCAGCAGTGGACAGAATAATCAGCCCCAGCATTTT	CASSGQNNQPQHF
NA	TRBJ2-7	TRBV12-1	NA	TGTGCCAGCAGCCAGAGACAGGGCCCCCCCTACGAGCAGTACTTC	CASSQRQGPPYEQYF
NA	TRBJ2-7	TRBV6-6	TRBD2	TGTGCCACCCGACGGCGGGAGTACGAGCAGTACTTC	CATRRREYEQYF
NA	TRBJ2-7	TRBV29-1	TRBD1	TGCAGCGTCAGGACAGGGGTTTACGAGCAGTACTTC	CSVRTGVYEQYF
NA	TRBJ2-7	TRBV19	NA	TGTGCCACCAGAGAAAACAGGGTCAGCGAGCAGTACTTC	CATRENRVSEQYF
NA	TRBJ2-7	TRBV7-2	NA	TGTGCCAGCAGCCCGTCCAGGTCCTACGAGCAGTACTTC	CASSPSRSYEQYF
NA	TRBJ2-1	TRBV4-2	TRBD1	TGTGCCAGCAGCCAAGGACAGGGGGGCAGCTCCTACAATGAGCAGTTCTTC	CASSQGQGGSSYNEQFF
NA	TRBJ2-7	TRBV6-5	TRBD2	TGTGCCAGCAGTTCGAGGGGACTAGCTGTTCCTTCCGAGCAGTACTTC	CASSSRGLAVPSEQYF
NA	TRBJ2-7	TRBV15	NA	TGTGCCACCAGCAGAGATCAAAGGAGTATAGACGAGCAGTACTTC	CATSRDQRSIDEQYF
NA	TRBJ1-4	TRBV21-1	NA	TGTGCCAGCAGCAAAGGGGGGCGGATAAATGAAAAACTGTTTTTT	CASSKGGRINEKLFF
NA	TRBJ2-7	TRBV5-5	NA	TGTGCCAGCAGCTCCCACTATTACGAGCAGTACTTC	CASSSHYYEQYF